This T cell receptor beta chain originates from a study of shared clonotypes between healthy human individuals. V was trimmed by 2 bases and J by 7 bases, leaving 12 bases between them. The CDR3 loop spans 14 amino acids. Germline-derived CDR1 and CDR2 are SEHNR and FQNEAQ (reference sequence). The authors split each subset's genomic DNA evenly across several immunoSEQ plates. Method: immunoSEQ multiplex PCR; TCRdb's copy keeps in-frame clones and lacks some. Of some 2.3 million clones in the sample, approximately 95% were seen once. The study separated CD4+ cells into CD45RA+ naive and CD45RA-negative memory subsets.

Source material: naive CD4+ T cells from PBMCs. The subset: CD45RA+ positively selected. The receptor was derived from a man between 18 and 35 years old in good health. Some clones in this sample may be carry-over from other donors' samples. The chain links TRBV7-9 to TRBJ1-3; D gene unclear. The CDR3 spells CASSLFQALNTIYF. Here the CDR3 DNA reads TGTGCCAGCAGCTTATTTCAGGCTCTCAACACCATATATTTT.